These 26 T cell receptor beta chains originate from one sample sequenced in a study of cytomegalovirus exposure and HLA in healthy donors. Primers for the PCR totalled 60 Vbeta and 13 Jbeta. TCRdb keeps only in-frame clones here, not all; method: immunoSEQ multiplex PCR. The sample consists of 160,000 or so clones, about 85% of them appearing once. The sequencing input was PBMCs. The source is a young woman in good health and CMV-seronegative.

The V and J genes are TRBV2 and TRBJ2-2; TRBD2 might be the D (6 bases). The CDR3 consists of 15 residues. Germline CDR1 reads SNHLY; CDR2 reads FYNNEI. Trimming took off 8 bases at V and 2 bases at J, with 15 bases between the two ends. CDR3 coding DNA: TGTGCCAGCCAAAGGTATAGCGGAAACACCGGGGAGCTGTTTTTT. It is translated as CASQRYSGNTGELFF.

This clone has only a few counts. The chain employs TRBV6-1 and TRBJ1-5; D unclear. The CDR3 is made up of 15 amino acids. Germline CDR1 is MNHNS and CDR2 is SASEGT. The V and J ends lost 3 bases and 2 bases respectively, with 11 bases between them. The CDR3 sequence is CASSDASLRNQPQHF. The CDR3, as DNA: TGTGCCAGCAGTGACGCGTCCCTACGCAATCAGCCCCAGCATTTT.

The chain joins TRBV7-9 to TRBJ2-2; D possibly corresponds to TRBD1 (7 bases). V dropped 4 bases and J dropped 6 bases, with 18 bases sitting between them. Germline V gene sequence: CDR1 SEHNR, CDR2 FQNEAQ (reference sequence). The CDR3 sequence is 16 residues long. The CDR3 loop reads CASSSDLEGAAGELFF. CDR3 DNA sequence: TGTGCCAGCAGCTCCGACCTGGAGGGGGCTGCCGGGGAGCTGTTTTTT.

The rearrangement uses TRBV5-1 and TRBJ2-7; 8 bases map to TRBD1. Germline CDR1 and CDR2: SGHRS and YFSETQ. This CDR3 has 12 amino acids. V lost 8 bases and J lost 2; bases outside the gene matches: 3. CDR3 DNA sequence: TGCGCCAGTGGACAGGGCCCCTACGAGCAGTACTTC. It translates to CASGQGPYEQYF.

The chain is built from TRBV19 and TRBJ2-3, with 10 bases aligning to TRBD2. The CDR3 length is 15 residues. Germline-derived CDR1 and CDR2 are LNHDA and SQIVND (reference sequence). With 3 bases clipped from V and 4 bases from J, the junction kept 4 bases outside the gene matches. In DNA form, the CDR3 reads TGTGCCAGTAGTATTAGCGGGGGGCTGGCAGATACGCAGTATTTT. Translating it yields CASSISGGLADTQYF.

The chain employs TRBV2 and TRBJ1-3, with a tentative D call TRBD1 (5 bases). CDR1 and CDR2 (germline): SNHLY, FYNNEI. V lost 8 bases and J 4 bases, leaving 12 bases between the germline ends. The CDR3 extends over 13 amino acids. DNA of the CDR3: TGTGCCAGCGGGTTAAGGGGAGGAAACACCATATATTTT. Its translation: CASGLRGGNTIYF.

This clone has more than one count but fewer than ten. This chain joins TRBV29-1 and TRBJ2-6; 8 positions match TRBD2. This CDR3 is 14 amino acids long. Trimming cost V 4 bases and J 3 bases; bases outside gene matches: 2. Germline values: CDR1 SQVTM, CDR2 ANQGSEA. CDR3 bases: TGCAGCGTTGTTGCGGGGGGTGGGGCCAACGTCCTGACTTTC. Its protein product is CSVVAGGGANVLTF. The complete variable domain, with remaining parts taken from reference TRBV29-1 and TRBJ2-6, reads SAVISQKPSRDICQRGTSLTIQCQVDSQVTMMFWYRQQPGQSLTLIATANQGSEATYESGFVIDKFPISRPNLTFSTLTVSNMSPEDSSIYLCSVVAGGGANVLTFGAGSRLTVL.

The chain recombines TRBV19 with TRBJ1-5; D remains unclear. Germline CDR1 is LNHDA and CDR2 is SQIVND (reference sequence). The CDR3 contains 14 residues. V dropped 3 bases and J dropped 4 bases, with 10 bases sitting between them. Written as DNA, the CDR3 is TGTGCCAGTAGTATTGGGCAGGTGAATCAGCCCCAGCATTTT. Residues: CASSIGQVNQPQHF.

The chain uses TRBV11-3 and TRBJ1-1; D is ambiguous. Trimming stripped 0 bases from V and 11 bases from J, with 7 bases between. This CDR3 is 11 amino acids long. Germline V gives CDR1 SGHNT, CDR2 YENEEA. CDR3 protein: CASSLDSRAFF. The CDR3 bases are TGTGCCAGCAGCTTAGATAGCCGGGCTTTCTTT.

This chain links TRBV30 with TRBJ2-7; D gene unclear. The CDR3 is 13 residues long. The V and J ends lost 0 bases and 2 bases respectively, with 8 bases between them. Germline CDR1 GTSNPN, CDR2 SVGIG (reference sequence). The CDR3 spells CAWSVRGAYEQYF. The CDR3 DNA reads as TGTGCCTGGAGTGTAAGAGGAGCCTACGAGCAGTACTTC.

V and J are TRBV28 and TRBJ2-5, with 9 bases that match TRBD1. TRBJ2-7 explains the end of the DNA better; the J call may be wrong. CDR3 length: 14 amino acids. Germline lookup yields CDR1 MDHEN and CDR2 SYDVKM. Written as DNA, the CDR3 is TGTGCCAGTACTTCACAGGGGGCGAGAAACGAGCAGTACTTC. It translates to CASTSQGARNEQYF.

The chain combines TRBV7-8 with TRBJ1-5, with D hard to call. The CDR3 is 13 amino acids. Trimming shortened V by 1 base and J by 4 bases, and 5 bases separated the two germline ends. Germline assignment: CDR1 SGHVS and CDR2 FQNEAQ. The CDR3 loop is CASSLDRNQPQHF. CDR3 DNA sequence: TGTGCCAGCAGCTTAGACAGAAATCAGCCCCAGCATTTT.

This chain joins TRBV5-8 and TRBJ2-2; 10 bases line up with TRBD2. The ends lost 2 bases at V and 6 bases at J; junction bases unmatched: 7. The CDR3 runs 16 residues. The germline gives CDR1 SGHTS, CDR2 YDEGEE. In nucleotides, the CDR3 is TGTGCCAGCAGCTTAAGCGGGAGGGCCGGCGCCGGGGAGCTGTTTTTT. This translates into CASSLSGRAGAGELFF.

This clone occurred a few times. The CDR3 loop reads CASSDTSRETQYF. Here the CDR3 DNA reads TGTGCCAGCAGTGATACTAGCCGGGAGACCCAGTACTTC. The chain has TRBV2 and TRBJ2-5; possibly TRBD2 for D (6 bases). The CDR3 has 13 amino acids. Germline CDR1 is SNHLY and CDR2 is FYNNEI. Trimming left V 3 bases short and J 5 bases short, with 10 bases between.

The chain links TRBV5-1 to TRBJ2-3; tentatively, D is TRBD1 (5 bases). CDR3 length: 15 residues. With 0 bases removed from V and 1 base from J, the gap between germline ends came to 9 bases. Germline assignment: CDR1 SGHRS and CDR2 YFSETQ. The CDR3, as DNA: TGCGCCAGCAGCTTGGGGGGCCGGGGCACAGATACGCAGTATTTT. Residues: CASSLGGRGTDTQYF.

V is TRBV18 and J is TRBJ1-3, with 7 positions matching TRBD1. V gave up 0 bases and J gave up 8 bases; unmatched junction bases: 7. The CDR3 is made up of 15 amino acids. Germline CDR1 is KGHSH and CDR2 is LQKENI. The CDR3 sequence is CASSPPETGSDTIYF. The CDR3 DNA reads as TGTGCCAGCTCACCACCGGAGACAGGGAGCGACACCATATATTTT.

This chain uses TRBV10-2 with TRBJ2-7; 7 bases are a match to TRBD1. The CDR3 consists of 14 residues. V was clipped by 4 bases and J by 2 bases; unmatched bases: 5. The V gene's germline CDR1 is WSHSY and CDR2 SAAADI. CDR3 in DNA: TGCGCCAGCAGTGGTTCGGGACAGCCCTACGAGCAGTACTTC. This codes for CASSGSGQPYEQYF.

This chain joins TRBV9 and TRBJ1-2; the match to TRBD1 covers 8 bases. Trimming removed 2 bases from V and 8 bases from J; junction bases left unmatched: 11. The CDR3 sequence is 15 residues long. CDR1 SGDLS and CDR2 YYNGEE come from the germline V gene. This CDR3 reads CASSVTGGSMWGYTF. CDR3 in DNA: TGTGCCAGCAGCGTCACAGGGGGTTCTATGTGGGGCTACACCTTC. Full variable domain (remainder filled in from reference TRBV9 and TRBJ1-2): DSGVTQTPKHLITATGQRVTLRCSPRSGDLSVYWYQQSLDQGLQFLIQYYNGEERAKGNILERFSAQQFPDLHSELNLSSLELGDSALYFCASSVTGGSMWGYTFGSGTRLTVV.

CDR3: CASGGGVNEQFF. DNA for the CDR3: TGTGCCAGCGGGGGGGGAGTCAATGAGCAGTTCTTC. The chain carries TRBV18 and TRBJ2-1, with TRBD2 matching over 7 bases. V was clipped by 8 bases and J by 6 bases; unmatched bases: 4. This CDR3 region has 12 residues. Looked up from germline, CDR1 is KGHSH and CDR2 is LQKENI.

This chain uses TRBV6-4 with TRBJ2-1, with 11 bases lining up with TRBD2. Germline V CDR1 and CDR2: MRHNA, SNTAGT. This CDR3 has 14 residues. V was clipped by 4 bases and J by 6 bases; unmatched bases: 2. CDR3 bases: TGTGCCAGCAGTGGAGGGACTAGCGGCAATGAGCAGTTCTTC. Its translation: CASSGGTSGNEQFF.

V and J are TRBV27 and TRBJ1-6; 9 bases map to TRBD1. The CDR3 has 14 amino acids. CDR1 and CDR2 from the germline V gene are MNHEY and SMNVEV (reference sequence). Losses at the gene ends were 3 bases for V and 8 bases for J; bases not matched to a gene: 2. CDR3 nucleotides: TGTGCCAGCAGTTTCCGGGACAGGGATTCACCCCTCCACTTT. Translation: CASSFRDRDSPLHF.

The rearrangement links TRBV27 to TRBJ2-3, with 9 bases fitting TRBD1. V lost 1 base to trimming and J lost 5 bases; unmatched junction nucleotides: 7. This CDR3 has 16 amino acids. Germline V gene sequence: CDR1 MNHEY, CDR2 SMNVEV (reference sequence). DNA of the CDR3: TGTGCCAGCAGTTTATTCCACAGGGGGCGAGGAGATACGCAGTATTTT. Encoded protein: CASSLFHRGRGDTQYF.

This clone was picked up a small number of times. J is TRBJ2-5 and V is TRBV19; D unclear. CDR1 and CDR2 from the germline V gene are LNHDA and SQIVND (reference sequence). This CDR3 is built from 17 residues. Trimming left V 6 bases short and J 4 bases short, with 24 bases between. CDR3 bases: TGTGCCAGTAGCGTTTCCGGTCGGCCGAGCGCTCCAGAGACCCAGTACTTC. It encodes CASSVSGRPSAPETQYF.

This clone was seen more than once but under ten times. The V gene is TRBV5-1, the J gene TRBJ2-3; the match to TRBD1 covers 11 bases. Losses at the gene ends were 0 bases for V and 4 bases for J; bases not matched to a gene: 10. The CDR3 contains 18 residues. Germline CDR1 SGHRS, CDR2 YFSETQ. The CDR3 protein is CASSLDLGTGGSSDTQYF. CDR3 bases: TGCGCCAGCAGCTTGGATTTAGGGACAGGGGGTAGTTCAGATACGCAGTATTTT.

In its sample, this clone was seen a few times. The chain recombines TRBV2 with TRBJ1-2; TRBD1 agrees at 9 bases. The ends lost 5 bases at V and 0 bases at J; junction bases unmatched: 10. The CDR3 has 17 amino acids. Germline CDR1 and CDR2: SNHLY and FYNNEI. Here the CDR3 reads CASSPRTGARANYGYTF. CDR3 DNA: TGTGCCAGCAGTCCCCGGACAGGGGCTCGAGCTAACTATGGCTACACCTTC.

The CDR3 protein is CAWIYRGRGNEKLFF. In DNA form, the CDR3 reads TGTGCCTGGATCTACCGAGGGCGGGGGAATGAAAAACTGTTTTTT. V usage is TRBV30 and J usage is TRBJ1-4, with D possibly TRBD1 on 5 matching bases. The V end was cut by 4 bases, the J end by 5 bases, with 17 bases between. CDR1 is GTSNPN and CDR2 is SVGIG in the germline V gene (reference sequence). The CDR3 covers 15 residues.